These T cell receptor beta chains were read from a single sample in a study of T cells in Graves' hyperthyroidism and ophthalmopathy. TCRdb fed the multiplex PCR reads into MiXCR, producing one record per CDR3 protein. The data show about 420,000 distinct CDR3 sequences, 15% to 17% seen once. The sequenced sample consisted of blood. The origin of the receptors is a woman younger than 30 with Graves' hyperthyroidism. Both conserved end residues are part of each CDR3. The D gene is left open where the match is weak. Clone size is shown for a subset of rows, as once, few, many or a class of expanded clone.

abundance,j_gene,v_gene,d_gene,CDR3nt,CDR3aa
few,TRBJ2-1,TRBV9,.,TGTGCCAGCAGCTACCGGGACCTCGATGAGCAGTTCTTC,CASSYRDLDEQFF
.,TRBJ2-2,TRBV7-8,TRBD1,TGTGCCAGCAGCCTAAAAACAGGGGTGGTCGGCGCCGGGGAGCTGTTTTTT,CASSLKTGVVGAGELFF
many,TRBJ2-3,TRBV11-2,TRBD2,TGTGCCAGCAGCCGCTGGCGGGGGGGCCCAGATACGCAGTATTTT,CASSRWRGGPDTQYF
.,TRBJ1-2,TRBV10-2,.,TGCGCCAGCAGTGCTCCAGACTTCTATGGCTACACCTTC,CASSAPDFYGYTF
many,TRBJ1-4,TRBV19,TRBD1,TGTGCCAGTAGTGGACAGGGTACGATAGCAACTAATGAAAAACTGTTTTTT,CASSGQGTIATNEKLFF
few,TRBJ2-2,TRBV15,TRBD2,TGTGCCACCAGCAGAGTAGGGCTAGCGGGAGGGCCTTGGACCGGGGAGCTGTTTTTT,CATSRVGLAGGPWTGELFF
many,TRBJ1-5,TRBV24-1,TRBD1,TGTGCCACCAGTGAACGGACAGGTGGCAATCAGCCCCAGCATTTT,CATSERTGGNQPQHF
many,TRBJ1-5,TRBV2,TRBD1,TGTGCCAGCGGGTCGGACAGGGCGGCAAATCAGCCCCAGCATTTT,CASGSDRAANQPQHF
few,TRBJ2-1,TRBV29-1,.,TGCAGCGCCCTAGACTCATCTTCCTACAATGAGCAGTTCTTC,CSALDSSSYNEQFF
.,TRBJ1-5,TRBV27,TRBD1,TGTGCCAGCAGTCCTTGGACAGGGGAGGGCAATCAGCCCCAGCATTTT,CASSPWTGEGNQPQHF
few,TRBJ2-1,TRBV5-1,TRBD2,TGCGCCAGCAGCCAAGACGGGAGGGCCTACAATGAGCAGTTCTTC,CASSQDGRAYNEQFF
.,TRBJ1-5,TRBV28,.,TGTGCCAGCAGTGGTGGGGGTAACGAGCAGCCCCAGCATTTT,CASSGGGNEQPQHF
few,TRBJ2-7,TRBV29-1,TRBD1,TGCAGCCGAAAAGGGGGCAGGGGATCTTACGAGCAGTACTTC,CSRKGGRGSYEQYF
.,TRBJ1-6,TRBV7-8,.,TGTGCCAGCAGCTTAGCTGGGGTCGGGAATTCACCCCTCCACTTT,CASSLAGVGNSPLHF
many,TRBJ1-2,TRBV28,.,TGTGCCAGCAGTTCAGCGGTCGGGGGCGACTATGGCTACACCTTC,CASSSAVGGDYGYTF
.,TRBJ2-1,TRBV6-1,.,TGTGCCAGCTACGCAGACCACCTTCCCCAAGAGCAGTTCTTC,CASYADHLPQEQFF
.,TRBJ2-1,TRBV10-2,.,TGCGCCAGCAGTGAGGTGCTTTGGGGGCCGGATGAGCAGTTCTTC,CASSEVLWGPDEQFF
.,TRBJ2-3,TRBV20-1,.,TGCAGTGCTAGAGATAAGTCCTACGGTTCGGCAGATACGCAGTATTTT,CSARDKSYGSADTQYF
many,TRBJ1-1,TRBV5-6,.,TGTGCCAGCAAAAGCGTAGAGAGGACTGAAGCTTTCTTT,CASKSVERTEAFF
.,TRBJ1-2,TRBV6-2/TRBV6-3,.,TGTGCCAGCAGTTCCACTCCCCCAGGGGCGGGAGCTAACTATGGCTACACCTTC,CASSSTPPGAGANYGYTF
many,TRBJ2-5,TRBV13,.,TGTGCCAGCAGCTTATTTTGGGGGGCCCAAGAGACCCAGTACTTC,CASSLFWGAQETQYF
few,TRBJ2-1,TRBV7-2,.,TGTGCCAGCAGCTTAGGGACGGGTACCTACAATGAGCAGTTCTTC,CASSLGTGTYNEQFF
.,TRBJ2-1,TRBV9,.,TGTGCCAGCAGCGTAGAAGGCGGGGATAATGAGCAGTTCTTC,CASSVEGGDNEQFF
.,TRBJ1-2,TRBV5-5,TRBD1,TGTGCCAGCAGCTCTTTGCGACAGGGGGTAGGCTACACCTTC,CASSSLRQGVGYTF
.,TRBJ2-3,TRBV20-1,TRBD2,TGCAGTGCTAGTGGTAGCGGGATTGCGAATACGCAGTATTTT,CSASGSGIANTQYF
.,TRBJ2-3,TRBV9,TRBD2,TGTGCCAGCAGCCGCGGGAGGGCTCGGACAGATACGCAGTATTTT,CASSRGRARTDTQYF
.,TRBJ2-1,TRBV20-1,.,TGCAGTGCCAGAAGAGTGTTGGGGGAGAAGAATGAGCAGTTCTTC,CSARRVLGEKNEQFF
many,TRBJ1-1,TRBV3-1,.,TGTGCCAGCAGCCAAGAGGCAGGACAAGCTTTCTTT,CASSQEAGQAFF
few,TRBJ2-5,TRBV6-1,.,TGTGCCAGCAGACAGGGAAAAGAGACCCAGTACTTC,CASRQGKETQYF
many,TRBJ2-1,TRBV5-4,.,TGTGCCAGCAGCTTGTGGGTTGCGTTTAATGAGCAGTTCTTC,CASSLWVAFNEQFF
.,TRBJ2-1,TRBV5-1,TRBD2,TGCGCCAGCCGGGAGGGGGGTACAAATGAGCAGTTCTTC,CASREGGTNEQFF
.,TRBJ2-4,TRBV6-2/TRBV6-3,TRBD2,TGTGCCAGCGGGGGGGGGGGAGCCAAAAACATTCAGTACTTC,CASGGGGAKNIQYF
.,TRBJ1-3,TRBV29-1,.,TGCAGCGTTGAAGATCGAGGGGCTGGAAACACCATATATTTT,CSVEDRGAGNTIYF
.,TRBJ1-5,TRBV12-3/TRBV12-4,.,TGTGCCAGCAGGAGGGGGGGACCGCCCCAGCATTTT,CASRRGGPPQHF
.,TRBJ2-7,TRBV6-6,.,TGTGCCAGCAGTTACTCGTGGGGTATTACCTACGAGCAGTACTTC,CASSYSWGITYEQYF
many,TRBJ1-1,TRBV2,TRBD1,TGTGCCAGCAGTGAAAGGGGGCCATTCCGGGGAGCTTTCTTT,CASSERGPFRGAFF
many,TRBJ2-2,TRBV3-1,TRBD2,TGTGCCAGCAGCCAGGCCGGGACTAGAGTCACCGGGGAGCTGTTTTTT,CASSQAGTRVTGELFF
.,TRBJ2-2,TRBV10-3,TRBD2,TGTGCCATCAGTTACGAAGCGGGAGGGCGGACCGGGGAGCTGTTTTTT,CAISYEAGGRTGELFF
many,TRBJ1-1,TRBV28,.,TGTGCCAGCACAAACGGGGGGAACACTGAAGCTTTCTTT,CASTNGGNTEAFF
.,TRBJ2-5,TRBV20-1,TRBD1,TGCAGTGCTAGATGGACAGGGTTGGAGACGTACTTC,CSARWTGLETYF
.,TRBJ1-2,TRBV19,.,TGTGCCAGTAGTATAGCGTCCCGCAGAAACTATGGCTACACCTTC,CASSIASRRNYGYTF
many,TRBJ2-5,TRBV20-1,.,TGCAGTGCTAGCCAGGGGGGCCAAGAGACCCAGTACTTC,CSASQGGQETQYF
many,TRBJ2-1,TRBV20-1,.,TGCAGTGCCTCGGGCTGGCCTCAGGACAATGAGCAGTTCTTC,CSASGWPQDNEQFF
once,TRBJ2-6,TRBV19,.,TGTGCCAGTAGTATATTTAACCCTGGGGCCAACGTCCTGACTTTC,CASSIFNPGANVLTF
many,TRBJ2-1,TRBV7-2,.,TGTGCCAGCAGCTACAGACGGGATTACAATGAGCAGTTCTTC,CASSYRRDYNEQFF